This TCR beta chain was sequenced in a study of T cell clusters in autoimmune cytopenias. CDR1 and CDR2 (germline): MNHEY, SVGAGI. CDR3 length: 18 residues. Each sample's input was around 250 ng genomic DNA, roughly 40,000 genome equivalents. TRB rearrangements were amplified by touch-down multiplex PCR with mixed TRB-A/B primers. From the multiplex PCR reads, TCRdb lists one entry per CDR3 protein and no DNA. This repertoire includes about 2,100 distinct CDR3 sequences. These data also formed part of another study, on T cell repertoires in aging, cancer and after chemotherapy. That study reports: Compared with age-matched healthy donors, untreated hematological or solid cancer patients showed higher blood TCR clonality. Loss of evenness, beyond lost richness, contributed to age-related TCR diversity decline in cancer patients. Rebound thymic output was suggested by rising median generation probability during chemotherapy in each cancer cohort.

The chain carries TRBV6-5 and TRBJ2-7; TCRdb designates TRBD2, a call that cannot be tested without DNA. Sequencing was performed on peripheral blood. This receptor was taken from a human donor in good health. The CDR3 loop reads CASSEVWGLRGGLSEQYF.